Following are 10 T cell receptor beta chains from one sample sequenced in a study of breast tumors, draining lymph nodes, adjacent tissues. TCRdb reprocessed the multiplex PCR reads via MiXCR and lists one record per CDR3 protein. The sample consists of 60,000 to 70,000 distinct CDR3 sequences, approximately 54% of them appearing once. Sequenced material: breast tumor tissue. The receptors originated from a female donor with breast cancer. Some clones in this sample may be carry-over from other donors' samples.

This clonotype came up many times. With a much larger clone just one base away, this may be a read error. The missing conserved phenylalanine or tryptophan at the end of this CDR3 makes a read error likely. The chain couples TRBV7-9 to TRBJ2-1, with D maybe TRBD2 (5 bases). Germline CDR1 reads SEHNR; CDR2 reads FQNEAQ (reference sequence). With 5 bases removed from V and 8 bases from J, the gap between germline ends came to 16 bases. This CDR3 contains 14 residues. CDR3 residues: CASSLGRGKDEQFL. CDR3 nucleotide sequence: TGTGCCAGCAGCCTCGGACGGGGAAAGGATGAGCAGTTCCTC.

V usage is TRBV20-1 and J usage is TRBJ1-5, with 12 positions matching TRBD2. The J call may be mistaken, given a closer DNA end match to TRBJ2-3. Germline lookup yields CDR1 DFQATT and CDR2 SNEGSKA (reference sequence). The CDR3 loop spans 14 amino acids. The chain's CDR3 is CSASLAGGPNTQYF. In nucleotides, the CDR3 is TGCAGTGCTAGTCTAGCGGGAGGGCCGAATACGCAGTATTTT.

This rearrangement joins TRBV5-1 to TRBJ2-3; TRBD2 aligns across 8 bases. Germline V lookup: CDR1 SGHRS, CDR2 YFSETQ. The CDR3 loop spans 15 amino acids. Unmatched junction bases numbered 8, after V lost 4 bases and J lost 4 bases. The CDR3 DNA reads TGCGCCAGCAGCAGAAGCGGGAGCATCGCAGATACGCAGTATTTT. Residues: CASSRSGSIADTQYF. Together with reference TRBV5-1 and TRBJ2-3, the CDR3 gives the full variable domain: KAGVTQTPRYLIKTRGQQVTLSCSPISGHRSVSWYQQTPGQGLQFLFEYFSETQRNKGNFPGRFSGRQFSNSRSEMNVSTLELGDSALYLCASSRSGSIADTQYFGPGTRLTVL.

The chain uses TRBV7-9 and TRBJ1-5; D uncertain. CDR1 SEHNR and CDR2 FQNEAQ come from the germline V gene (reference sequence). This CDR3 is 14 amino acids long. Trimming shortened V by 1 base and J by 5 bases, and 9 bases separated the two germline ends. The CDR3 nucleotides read TGTGCCAGCAGCTTAGGGGCAGCTGATCAGCCCCAGCATTTT. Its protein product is CASSLGAADQPQHF.

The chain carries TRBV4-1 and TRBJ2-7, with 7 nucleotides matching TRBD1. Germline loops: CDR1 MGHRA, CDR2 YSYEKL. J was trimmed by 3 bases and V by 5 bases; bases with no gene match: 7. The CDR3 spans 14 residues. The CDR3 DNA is TGCGCCAGCAGCATCCCGGGACAGAACTACGAGCAGTACTTC. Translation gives CASSIPGQNYEQYF.

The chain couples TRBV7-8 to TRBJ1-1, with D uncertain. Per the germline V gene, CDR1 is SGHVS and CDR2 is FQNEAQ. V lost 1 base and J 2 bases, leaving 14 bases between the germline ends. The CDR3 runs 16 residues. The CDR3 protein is CASSLDGVRTNTEAFF. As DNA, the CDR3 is TGTGCCAGCAGCTTAGACGGAGTCAGAACAAACACTGAAGCTTTCTTT.

As DNA, the CDR3 is TGTGCCACCAGCAGTCACTCCCTGAAGAGTTCCCCTAACTATGGCTACACCTTC. Its translation is CATSSHSLKSSPNYGYTF. V is TRBV15 and J is TRBJ1-2, with unresolved D. Germline V CDR1 and CDR2: LNHNV, YYDKDF (reference sequence). V lost 3 bases and J lost 0, with 20 bases in between. The CDR3 extends over 18 amino acids.

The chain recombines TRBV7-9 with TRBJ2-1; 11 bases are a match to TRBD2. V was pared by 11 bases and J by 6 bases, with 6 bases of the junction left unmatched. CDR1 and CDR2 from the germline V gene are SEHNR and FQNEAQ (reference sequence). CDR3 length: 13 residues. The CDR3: CAGRLAGPNEQFF. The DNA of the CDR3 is TGTGCCGGACGACTAGCGGGACCCAATGAGCAGTTCTTC.

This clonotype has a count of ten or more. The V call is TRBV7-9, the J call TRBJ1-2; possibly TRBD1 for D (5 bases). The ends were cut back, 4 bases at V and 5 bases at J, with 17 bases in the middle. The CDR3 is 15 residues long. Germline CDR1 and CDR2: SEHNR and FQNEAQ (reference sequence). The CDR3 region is CASSSSIGGGYGYTF. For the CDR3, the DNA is TGTGCCAGCAGCTCCTCTATCGGGGGTGGGTATGGCTACACCTTC.

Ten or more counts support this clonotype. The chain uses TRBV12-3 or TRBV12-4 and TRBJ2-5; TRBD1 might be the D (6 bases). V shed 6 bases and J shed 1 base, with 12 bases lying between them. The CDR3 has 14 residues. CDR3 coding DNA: TGTGCCAGCAGCCCGGACAGCATCCAAGAGACCCAGTACTTC. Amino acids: CASSPDSIQETQYF.